A single sample gave rise to the 21 T cell receptor beta chains below, sequenced in a study of control samples from healthy donors and cancer patients (TCRdb year 2020). The receptor library was made with the immunoSEQ multiplex PCR assay. Here the immuneACCESS table is served through TCRdb, limited to in-frame sequences with V and J called. Missing clones are a known gap in these copies; in checked studies unresolved V genes cover under half, and the rest lacks a known reason. The sample table shows 100,000 or so clones, and 85% to 90% are seen once. Clones ranked in the top ten supply under 10% of the sample. The specimen was blood. These receptors were taken from a man between 25 and 39 years old in good health.

The chain combines TRBV6-5 with TRBJ1-1; no definite D call. Trimming cost V 3 bases and J 0 bases, with 5 bases left between them. Looked up from germline, CDR1 is MNHEY and CDR2 is SVGAGI. This CDR3 comprises 13 residues. The CDR3 protein is CASSYGMNTEAFF. CDR3 DNA: TGTGCCAGCAGTTATGGAATGAACACTGAAGCTTTCTTT.

The CDR3 DNA reads TGCGCCAGCGGGGGTGAGGTGAACACCGGGGAGCTGTTTTTT. Translation: CASGGEVNTGELFF. The V call is TRBV5-1, the J call TRBJ2-2; TRBD1 or TRBD2 may be the D gene (5 bases each). V gave up 7 bases and J gave up 1 base, with 11 bases separating them. The CDR3 spans 14 residues. Germline CDR1 SGHRS, CDR2 YFSETQ.

This chain links TRBV7-2 with TRBJ2-5; D may be TRBD2 (6 bases). This CDR3 has 16 residues. CDR1 is SGHTA, CDR2 FQGNSA, per germline. Trimming took 5 bases from V and 2 from J, leaving 18 bases between them. The CDR3 protein is CASSALGGGIQETQYF. CDR3 nucleotide sequence: TGTGCCAGCAGCGCCCTGGGGGGAGGCATACAAGAGACCCAGTACTTC.

V gene TRBV21-1 combines with J gene TRBJ1-4. TRBV21-1 constitutes a pseudogene. This CDR3 has 16 amino acids. The CDR3 region is CASSKKGRPYNEKLFF. The CDR3 DNA reads as TGTGCCAGCAGCAAAAAGGGCAGGCCTTATAATGAAAAACTGTTTTTT.

CDR3 in amino acids: CATSDLPDGTVQGTGELFF. In DNA form, the CDR3 reads TGTGCCACCAGTGACCTCCCCGATGGGACAGTCCAGGGCACCGGGGAGCTGTTTTTT. V and J are TRBV24-1 and TRBJ2-2; 7 nucleotides match TRBD1. The CDR3 spans 19 residues. Germline V gene sequence: CDR1 KGHDR, CDR2 SFDVKD. Trimming removed 4 bases from V and 4 bases from J; junction bases left unmatched: 17.

This sequence joins TRBV19 and TRBJ2-1; 15 bases line up with TRBD2. The CDR3 covers 20 residues. In germline, CDR1 is LNHDA, CDR2 SQIVND (reference sequence). J lost 4 bases, V lost 5 bases, and 15 bases had no gene match. CDR3 amino acids: CASSSEDGLAGGPGYNEQFF. In DNA, the CDR3 is TGTGCCAGTAGTTCGGAAGATGGACTAGCGGGAGGGCCCGGTTACAATGAGCAGTTCTTC.

This clone was found once. The J gene is TRBJ1-3, the V gene TRBV11-2, with D unclear. The germline V gene has CDR1 SGHAT and CDR2 FQNNGV. Trimming took 1 base from V and 7 from J, leaving 8 bases between them. This CDR3 is built from 13 residues. The CDR3 bases are TGTGCCAGCAGCTTAGGTGTCTGGAACACCATATATTTT. This codes for CASSLGVWNTIYF.

The rearrangement links TRBV28 to TRBJ1-2; the match to TRBD1 covers 10 bases. V shed 7 bases, J shed 7 bases, and the junction held 9 bases outside the gene matches. The CDR3 has 14 residues. Looked up from germline, CDR1 is MDHEN and CDR2 is SYDVKM. CDR3: CASTLVGQGFGYTF. The CDR3 nucleotides are TGTGCCAGCACCCTAGTGGGACAGGGGTTTGGCTACACCTTC.

This chain links TRBV19 with TRBJ1-1, with 10 bases matching TRBD1. Germline loops: CDR1 LNHDA, CDR2 SQIVND (reference sequence). CDR3 length: 16 amino acids. The V gene end was trimmed by 7 bases and the J gene end by 4 bases; junction bases not matched to a gene: 12. CDR3 loop: CASMRQGAGTGTEAFF. The CDR3 DNA sequence: TGTGCCAGTATGAGACAGGGGGCGGGAACAGGCACTGAAGCTTTCTTT.

This rearrangement joins TRBV3-1 (or the pseudogene TRBV3-2) to TRBJ2-1; D not certain. V was cut by 4 bases and J by 6 bases, with 7 bases left in between. The length of the CDR3 is 12 residues. The germline V gene encodes CDR1 LGHDT and CDR2 YNNKEL (reference sequence). The CDR3 here is CASSRLVNEQFF. The DNA of the CDR3 is TGTGCCAGCAGCCGGTTGGTCAATGAGCAGTTCTTC.

This clone appeared a few times. The chain combines TRBV6-6 with TRBJ1-5; TRBD1 might be the D (5 bases). The CDR3 is made up of 16 amino acids. V was clipped by 4 bases and J by 2 bases, with 15 bases between them. Germline V gene lookup returns CDR1 MNHNY and CDR2 SVGAGI (reference sequence). CDR3 residues: CASSLLGVVGNQPQHF. The CDR3 DNA follows: TGTGCCAGCAGTTTACTGGGGGTCGTGGGCAATCAGCCCCAGCATTTT.

The chain joins TRBV19 to TRBJ2-5; TRBD2 might be the D (7 bases). The germline gives CDR1 LNHDA, CDR2 SQIVND (reference sequence). The length of the CDR3 is 13 residues. V was clipped by 10 bases and J by 4 bases, with 16 bases between them. The chain's CDR3 is CATARGAGETQYF. CDR3 nucleotide sequence: TGTGCCACCGCACGGGGGGCGGGAGAGACCCAGTACTTC.

This chain uses TRBV28 with TRBJ2-7; D possibly corresponds to TRBD2 (7 bases). V lost 3 bases, J lost 3 bases, and 21 bases lay in between. The CDR3 runs 17 residues. CDR1 MDHEN and CDR2 SYDVKM come from the germline V gene. CDR3 residues: CASSFGTGGGSDYEQYF. CDR3 in DNA: TGTGCCAGCAGTTTTGGGACTGGGGGCGGGAGTGACTACGAGCAGTACTTC.

The gene calls are TRBV6-4 and TRBJ2-2, with D perhaps TRBD1 or TRBD2 (5 bases each). V lost 4 bases and J 2 bases, leaving 5 bases between the germline ends. Per germline, CDR1 MRHNA and CDR2 SNTAGT. The CDR3 totals 13 residues. The CDR3 nucleotides are TGTGCCAGCAGTGGGGACAACACCGGGGAGCTGTTTTTT. Residues: CASSGDNTGELFF.

The V and J genes are TRBV5-4 and TRBJ1-3; D call uncertain. The CDR3 runs 14 residues. The V gene lost 0 bases and the J gene lost 0 bases, with 4 bases spanning the gap. The germline gives CDR1 SGHNT, CDR2 YYREEE (reference sequence). CDR3 nucleotide sequence: TGTGCCAGCAGCTTGGGGCCCTCTGGAAACACCATATATTTT. It yields the protein CASSLGPSGNTIYF.

This clone appeared a few times. The chain has TRBV7-9 and TRBJ1-4, with 9 positions matching TRBD1. Germline V gene sequence: CDR1 SEHNR, CDR2 FQNEAQ (reference sequence). The CDR3 is made up of 15 amino acids. The V and J ends lost 3 bases and 4 bases, in that order; junction bases with no gene match: 3. The CDR3: CASSLGTGFNEKLFF. The CDR3, as DNA: TGTGCCAGCAGCTTGGGGACAGGGTTTAATGAAAAACTGTTTTTT.

V gene TRBV4-2 combines with J gene TRBJ1-4; 9 nucleotides agree with TRBD1. Germline lookup yields CDR1 LGHNA and CDR2 YNFKEQ. With V trimmed by 4 bases and J by 3 bases, 6 bases remained unmatched. This CDR3 region has 16 residues. CDR3 loop: CASSPGGQGSNEKLFF. CDR3 in DNA: TGTGCCAGCAGCCCGGGGGGACAGGGTTCTAATGAAAAACTGTTTTTT.

The rearrangement links TRBV9 to TRBJ1-1; TRBD1 is a possible D gene (6 bases). Trimming removed 0 bases from V and 4 bases from J, with 13 bases in between. CDR3 length: 15 residues. The germline CDR1 and CDR2 sequences are SGDLS and YYNGEE. In DNA, the CDR3 is TGTGCCAGCAGCGTAGAGGGACAAAGGGCCACTGAAGCTTTCTTT. It yields the protein CASSVEGQRATEAFF.

V gene TRBV29-1 combines with J gene TRBJ2-3, with 15 positions matching TRBD2. V lost 7 bases to trimming and J lost 6 bases; unmatched junction nucleotides: 8. This CDR3 contains 15 residues. CDR1 SQVTM and CDR2 ANQGSEA come from the germline V gene. As DNA, the CDR3 is TGCAGCGCAAGGACTAGCGGGAGGGATTGGGATACGCAGTATTTT. Translation gives CSARTSGRDWDTQYF.

This chain uses TRBV2 with TRBJ2-7; a weak D match, TRBD2 (6 bases). Trimming stripped 4 bases from V and 3 bases from J, with 19 bases between. There are 16 residues in the CDR3. Per the germline V gene, CDR1 is SNHLY and CDR2 is FYNNEI. The CDR3 reads CASSVRRREIYYEQYF. The CDR3 nucleotides are TGTGCCAGCAGTGTGCGACGCCGGGAGATTTACTACGAGCAGTACTTC.

V and J are TRBV30 and TRBJ2-3; D unclear. Deletions cut 4 bases from V and 3 bases from J, with 14 bases between. The germline V gene has CDR1 GTSNPN and CDR2 SVGIG (reference sequence). The CDR3 totals 14 residues. The chain's CDR3 is CAWIKRSGTDTQYF. CDR3 bases: TGTGCCTGGATTAAGAGGTCCGGTACAGATACGCAGTATTTT.